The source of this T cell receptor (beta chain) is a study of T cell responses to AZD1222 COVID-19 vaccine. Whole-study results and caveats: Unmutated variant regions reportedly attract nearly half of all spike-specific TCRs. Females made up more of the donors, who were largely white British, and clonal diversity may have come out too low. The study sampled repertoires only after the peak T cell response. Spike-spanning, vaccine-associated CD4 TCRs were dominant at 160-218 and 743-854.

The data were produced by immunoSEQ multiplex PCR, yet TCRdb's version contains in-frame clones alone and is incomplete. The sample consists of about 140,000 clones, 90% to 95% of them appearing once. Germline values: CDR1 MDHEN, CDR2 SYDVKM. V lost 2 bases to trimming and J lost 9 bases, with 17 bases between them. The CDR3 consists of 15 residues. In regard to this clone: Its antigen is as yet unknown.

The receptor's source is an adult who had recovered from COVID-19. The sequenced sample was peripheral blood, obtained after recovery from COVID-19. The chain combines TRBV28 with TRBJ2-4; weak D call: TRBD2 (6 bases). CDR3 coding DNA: TGTGCCAGCAGTTTAAGTGCCGCTTTGGGAGGCATTCAGTACTTC. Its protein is CASSLSAALGGIQYF. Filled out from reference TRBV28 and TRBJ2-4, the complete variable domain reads DVKVTQSSRYLVKRTGEKVFLECVQDMDHENMFWYRQDPGLGLRLIYFSYDVKMKEKGDIPEGYSVSREKKERFSLILESASTNQTSMYLCASSLSAALGGIQYFGAGTRLSVL.